This TCR beta chain was sequenced during a study of T-cell reconstitution after alpha-beta-depleted transplantation in children. V shed 0 bases, J shed 5 bases, and the junction held 6 bases outside the gene matches. The CDR3 runs 16 residues. Germline-derived CDR1 and CDR2 are LGHDT and YNNKEL (reference sequence). It was with unique molecular identifiers that the TCRbeta library was prepared. A single record per CDR3 protein comes from TCRdb applying MiXCR to the PCR reads. Among a few hundred thousand distinct CDR3 sequences, 9% to 12% were seen once, and the ten largest hold under 3%. The receptor was derived from a human donor who donated a stem cell graft to a child with acute lymphoblastic leukemia. The V and J genes are TRBV3-1 and TRBJ2-1; TRBD2 matches 8 bases. The sequenced sample was PBMCs from the stem cell graft donor, obtained from the stem cell graft. The CDR3 DNA reads as TGTGCCAGCAGCCAAGATCTCGGGAGGGCCAACAATGAGCAGTTCTTC. This translates into CASSQDLGRANNEQFF.